This entry concerns a single T cell receptor beta chain. No antigen is known for it. The data derive from a study of radiotherapy plus CTLA-4 blockade in lung cancer. Study details: Objective responses were recorded in 15% to 20% of patients, with disease control recorded in 25% to 35%. The study, taken as a whole, reports: Tumor-origin TCR clones grew in blood after radiotherapy plus ipilimumab. Early shifts in blood T cell clones, with interferon-beta, reportedly predicted response best.

Data came from immunoSEQ multiplex PCR; TCRdb stores just in-frame clones and leaves some out. The sample lists about 120,000 clones; about 83% were seen once. The study gave focal radiation plus ipilimumab CTLA-4 blockade to patients with chemo-refractory metastatic non-small-cell lung cancer. The source of this sequence is a human donor with non-small cell lung cancer who had a partial response to radiotherapy plus ipilimumab. This specimen consisted of peripheral blood, obtained from a patient treated with radiotherapy plus ipilimumab.

CDR3 sequence reads: CAWAYRGHHQPQHF. DNA for the CDR3: TGTGCCTGGGCGTACAGGGGGCATCACCAGCCCCAGCATTTT. V gene TRBV30 combines with J gene TRBJ1-5; the match to TRBD1 covers 9 bases. Germline CDR1 and CDR2: GTSNPN and SVGIG (reference sequence). J gave up 7 bases and V 5 bases, and 9 bases lay outside the gene matches. This CDR3 contains 14 residues.